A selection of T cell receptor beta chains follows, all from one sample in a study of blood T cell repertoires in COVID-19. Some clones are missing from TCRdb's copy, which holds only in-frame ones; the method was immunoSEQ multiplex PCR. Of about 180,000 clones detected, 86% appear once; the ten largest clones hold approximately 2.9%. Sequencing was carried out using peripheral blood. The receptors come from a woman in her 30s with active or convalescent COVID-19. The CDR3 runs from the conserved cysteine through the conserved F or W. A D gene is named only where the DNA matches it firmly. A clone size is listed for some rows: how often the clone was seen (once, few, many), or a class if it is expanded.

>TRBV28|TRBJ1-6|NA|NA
TGTGCCAGCAGTTTACAGAATTCACCCCTCCACTTT
CASSLQNSPLHF
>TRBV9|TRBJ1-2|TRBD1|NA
TGTGCCAGCAGCTTGGACAGGGATGGCGGCTACACCTTC
CASSLDRDGGYTF
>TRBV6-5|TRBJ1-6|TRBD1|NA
TGTGCCAGCAGTTATTGGGACAGGGGCAATTCACCCCTCCACTTT
CASSYWDRGNSPLHF
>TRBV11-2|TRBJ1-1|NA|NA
TGTGCCAGCAACATGCGAGGGAACACTGAAGCTTTCTTT
CASNMRGNTEAFF
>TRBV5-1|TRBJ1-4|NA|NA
TGCGCCAGCAGCTTGGCAGGCGGGGCGCTTACCTCCGAAAAACTGTTTTTT
CASSLAGGALTSEKLFF
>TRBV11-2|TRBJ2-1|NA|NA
TGTGCCAGCAGCTTAGAATGGTCAGTCTACAATGAGCAGTTCTTC
CASSLEWSVYNEQFF
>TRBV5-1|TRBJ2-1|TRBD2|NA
TGCGCCAGCAGCTTGGGATTAGCGGGGGGATACAATGAGCAGTTCTTC
CASSLGLAGGYNEQFF
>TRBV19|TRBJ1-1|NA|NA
TGTGCCAGTAGTATAGAGCGGGACTGTGAAGCTTTCTTT
CASSIERDCEAFF
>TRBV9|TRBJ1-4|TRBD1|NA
TGTGCCAGCAGCGTAGCGGGGACAGGGAATGAAAAACTGTTTTTT
CASSVAGTGNEKLFF
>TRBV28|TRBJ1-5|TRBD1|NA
TGTGCCAGCAGTTCGTTACAGGGGGAAGGTCAGCCCCAGCATTTT
CASSSLQGEGQPQHF
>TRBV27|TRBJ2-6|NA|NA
TGTGCCAGCAGTTTAGGGCTCTCTGGGGCCAACGTCCTGACTTTC
CASSLGLSGANVLTF
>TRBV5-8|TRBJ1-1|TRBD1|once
TGTGCCAGCAGCCATGGACAGGGGGCGTGGACTGAAGCTTTCTTT
CASSHGQGAWTEAFF
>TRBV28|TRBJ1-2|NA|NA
TGTGCCAGCAGTTTGGGGGGGCGCGGCTATGGCTACACCTTC
CASSLGGRGYGYTF
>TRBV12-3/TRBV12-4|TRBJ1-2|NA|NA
TGTGCCAGCAACCAGGATACTAACTATGGCTACACCTTC
CASNQDTNYGYTF